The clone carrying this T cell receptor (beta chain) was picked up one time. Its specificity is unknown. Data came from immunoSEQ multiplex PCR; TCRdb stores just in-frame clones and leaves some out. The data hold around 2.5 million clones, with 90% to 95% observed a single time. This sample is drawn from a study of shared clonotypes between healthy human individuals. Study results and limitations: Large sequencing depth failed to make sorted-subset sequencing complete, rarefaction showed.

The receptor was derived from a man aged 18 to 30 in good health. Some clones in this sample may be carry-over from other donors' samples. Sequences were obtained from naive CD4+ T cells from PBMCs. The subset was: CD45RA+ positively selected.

CDR3 bases: TGCGCCAGCAGCACCTTTAGCACAGATACGCAGTATTTT. Its translation is CASSTFSTDTQYF. This sequence joins TRBV5-1 and TRBJ2-3; D remains unclear. V lost 4 bases and J lost 0, with 6 bases in between. Germline V gene sequence: CDR1 SGHRS, CDR2 YFSETQ. There are 13 residues in the CDR3.